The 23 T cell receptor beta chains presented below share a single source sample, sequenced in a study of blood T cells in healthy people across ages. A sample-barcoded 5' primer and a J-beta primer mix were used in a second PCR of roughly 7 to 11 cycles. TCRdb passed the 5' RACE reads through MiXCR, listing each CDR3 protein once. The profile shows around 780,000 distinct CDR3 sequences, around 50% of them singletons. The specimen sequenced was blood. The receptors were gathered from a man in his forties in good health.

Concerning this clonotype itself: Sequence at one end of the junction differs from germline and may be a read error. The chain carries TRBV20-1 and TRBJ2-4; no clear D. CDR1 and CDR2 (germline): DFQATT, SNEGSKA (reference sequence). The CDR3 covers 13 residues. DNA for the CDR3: TGCGGTGCCCCGACGGTAGCCAAAAACATTCAGTACTTC. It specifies CGAPTVAKNIQYF.

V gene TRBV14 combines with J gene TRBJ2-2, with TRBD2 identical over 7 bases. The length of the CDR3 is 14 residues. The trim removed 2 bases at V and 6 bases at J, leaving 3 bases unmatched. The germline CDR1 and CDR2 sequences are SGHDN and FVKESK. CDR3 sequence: CASSQRSGAGELFF. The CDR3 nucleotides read TGTGCCAGCAGCCAACGGAGCGGGGCCGGGGAGCTGTTTTTT.

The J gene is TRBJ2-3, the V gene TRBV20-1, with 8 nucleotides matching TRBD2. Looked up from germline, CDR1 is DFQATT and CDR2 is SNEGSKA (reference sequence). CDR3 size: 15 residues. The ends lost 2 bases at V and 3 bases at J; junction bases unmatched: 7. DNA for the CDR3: TGCAGTGCTAGATCGGGGGGGACCCTAACAGATACGCAGTATTTT. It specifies CSARSGGTLTDTQYF.

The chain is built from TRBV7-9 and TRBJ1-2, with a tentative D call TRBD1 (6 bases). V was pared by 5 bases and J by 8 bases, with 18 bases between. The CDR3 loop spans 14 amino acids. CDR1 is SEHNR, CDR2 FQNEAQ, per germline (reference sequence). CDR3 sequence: CASSPDSTLLGYTF. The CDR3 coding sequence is TGTGCCAGCAGCCCGGACAGCACTCTCCTCGGCTACACCTTC.

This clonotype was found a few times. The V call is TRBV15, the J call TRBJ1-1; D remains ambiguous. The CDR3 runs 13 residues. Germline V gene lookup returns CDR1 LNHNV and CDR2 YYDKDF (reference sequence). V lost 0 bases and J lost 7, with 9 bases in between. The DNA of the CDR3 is TGTGCCACCAGCAGAGATCCCCCAGTTGAAGCTTTCTTT. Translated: CATSRDPPVEAFF.

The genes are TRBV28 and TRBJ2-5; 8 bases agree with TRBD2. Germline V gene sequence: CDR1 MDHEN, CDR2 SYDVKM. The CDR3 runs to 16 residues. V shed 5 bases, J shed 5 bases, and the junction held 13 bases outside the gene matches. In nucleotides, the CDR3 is TGTGCCAGCAGTCCCCGGGGGAGCGGGGGTACCGAGACCCAGTACTTC. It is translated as CASSPRGSGGTETQYF.

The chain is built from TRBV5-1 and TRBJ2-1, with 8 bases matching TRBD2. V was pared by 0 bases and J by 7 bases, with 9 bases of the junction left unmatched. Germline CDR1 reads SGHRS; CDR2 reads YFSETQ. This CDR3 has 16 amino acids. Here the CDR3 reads CASSLDPGGAGNEQFF. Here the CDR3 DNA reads TGCGCCAGCAGCTTGGATCCCGGGGGGGCCGGGAATGAGCAGTTCTTC.

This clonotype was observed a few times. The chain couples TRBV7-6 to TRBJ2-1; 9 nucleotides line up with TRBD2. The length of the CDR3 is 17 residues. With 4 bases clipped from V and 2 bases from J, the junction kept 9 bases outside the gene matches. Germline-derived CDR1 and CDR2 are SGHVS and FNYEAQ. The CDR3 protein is CASSSSLAGATYNEQFF. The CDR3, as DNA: TGTGCCAGCAGCTCCTCTTTAGCGGGAGCGACCTACAATGAGCAGTTCTTC.

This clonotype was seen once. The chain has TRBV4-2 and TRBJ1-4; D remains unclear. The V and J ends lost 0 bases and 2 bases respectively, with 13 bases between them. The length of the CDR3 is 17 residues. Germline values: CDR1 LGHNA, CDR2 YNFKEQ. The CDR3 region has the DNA TGTGCCAGCAGCCAAGAGGGCGTCGGTTCGACTAATGAAAAACTGTTTTTT. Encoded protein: CASSQEGVGSTNEKLFF.

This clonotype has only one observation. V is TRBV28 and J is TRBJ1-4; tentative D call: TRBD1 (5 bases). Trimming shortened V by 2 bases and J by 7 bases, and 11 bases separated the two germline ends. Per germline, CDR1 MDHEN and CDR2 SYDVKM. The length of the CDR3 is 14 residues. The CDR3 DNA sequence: TGTGCCAGCAGTTTAAAAGGGAGGGGTGAAAAACTGTTTTTT. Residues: CASSLKGRGEKLFF.

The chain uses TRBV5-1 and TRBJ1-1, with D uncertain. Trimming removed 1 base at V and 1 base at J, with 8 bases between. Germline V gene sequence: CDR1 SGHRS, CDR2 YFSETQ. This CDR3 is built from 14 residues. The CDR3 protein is CASSLQTGNTEAFF. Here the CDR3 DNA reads TGCGCCAGCAGCTTGCAGACGGGGAACACTGAAGCTTTCTTT. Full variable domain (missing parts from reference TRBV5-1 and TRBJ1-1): KAGVTQTPRYLIKTRGQQVTLSCSPISGHRSVSWYQQTPGQGLQFLFEYFSETQRNKGNFPGRFSGRQFSNSRSEMNVSTLELGDSALYLCASSLQTGNTEAFFGQGTRLTVV.

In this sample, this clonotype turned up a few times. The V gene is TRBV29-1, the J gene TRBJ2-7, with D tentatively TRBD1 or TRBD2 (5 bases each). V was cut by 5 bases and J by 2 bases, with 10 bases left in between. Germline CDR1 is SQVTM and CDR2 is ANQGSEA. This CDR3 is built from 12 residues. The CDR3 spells CSVRGSPYEQYF. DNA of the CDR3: TGCAGCGTTCGGGGCAGTCCCTACGAGCAGTACTTC.

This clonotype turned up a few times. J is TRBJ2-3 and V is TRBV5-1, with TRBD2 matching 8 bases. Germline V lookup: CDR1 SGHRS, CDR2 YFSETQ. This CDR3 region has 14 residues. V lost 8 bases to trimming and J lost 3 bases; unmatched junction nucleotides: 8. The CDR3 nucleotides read TGCGCCAGTACGGGAGGGAGAGGAACAGATACGCAGTATTTT. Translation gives CASTGGRGTDTQYF. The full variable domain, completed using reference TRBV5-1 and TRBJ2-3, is KAGVTQTPRYLIKTRGQQVTLSCSPISGHRSVSWYQQTPGQGLQFLFEYFSETQRNKGNFPGRFSGRQFSNSRSEMNVSTLELGDSALYLCASTGGRGTDTQYFGPGTRLTVL.

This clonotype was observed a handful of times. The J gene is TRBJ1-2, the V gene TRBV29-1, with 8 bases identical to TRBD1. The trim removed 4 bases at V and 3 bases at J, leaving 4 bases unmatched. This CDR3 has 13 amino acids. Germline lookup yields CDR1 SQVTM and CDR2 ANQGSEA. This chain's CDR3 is CSVGQGMDYGYTF. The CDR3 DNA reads TGCAGCGTTGGACAGGGGATGGACTATGGCTACACCTTC.

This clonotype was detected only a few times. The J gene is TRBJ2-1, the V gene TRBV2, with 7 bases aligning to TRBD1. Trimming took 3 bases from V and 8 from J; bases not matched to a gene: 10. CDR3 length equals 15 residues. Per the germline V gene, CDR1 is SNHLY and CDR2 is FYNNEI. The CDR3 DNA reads TGTGCCAGCAGTGATTTGAACAGGGGAGTGGATGAGCAGTTCTTC. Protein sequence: CASSDLNRGVDEQFF.

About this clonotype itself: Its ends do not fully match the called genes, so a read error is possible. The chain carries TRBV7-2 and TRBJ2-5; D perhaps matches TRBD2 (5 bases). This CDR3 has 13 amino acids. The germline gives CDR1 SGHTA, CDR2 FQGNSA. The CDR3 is CASSLGFRETQYF. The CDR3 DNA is TGTGCCAGCAGCTTAGGGTTTAGGGAGACCCAGTATTTC.

The CDR3 DNA follows: TGTGCCAGCAGGGTTATGTCGGGAGGGCAAGAGACCCAGTTCTTC. Protein: CASRVMSGGQETQFF. J is TRBJ2-5 and V is TRBV5-6, with TRBD2 identical over 8 bases. TRBJ2-1 matches the DNA end more closely, so the J call is doubtful. Germline V CDR1 and CDR2: SGHDT, YYEEEE. The CDR3 runs to 15 residues.

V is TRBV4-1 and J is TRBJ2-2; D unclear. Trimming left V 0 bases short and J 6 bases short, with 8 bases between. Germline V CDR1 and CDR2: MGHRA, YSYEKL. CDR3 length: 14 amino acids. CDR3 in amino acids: CASSQERVPGELFF. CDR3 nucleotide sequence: TGCGCCAGCAGCCAAGAACGGGTTCCCGGGGAGCTGTTTTTT.

The CDR3 DNA sequence: TGTGCCATCAGTGAGGCCAGTACCGTGGAAGAGCAGTACTTC. It specifies CAISEASTVEEQYF. J is TRBJ2-7 and V is TRBV10-3, with unresolved D. Looked up from germline, CDR1 is ENHRY and CDR2 is SYGVKD. There are 14 residues in the CDR3. V was pared by 2 bases and J by 7 bases, with 15 bases between.

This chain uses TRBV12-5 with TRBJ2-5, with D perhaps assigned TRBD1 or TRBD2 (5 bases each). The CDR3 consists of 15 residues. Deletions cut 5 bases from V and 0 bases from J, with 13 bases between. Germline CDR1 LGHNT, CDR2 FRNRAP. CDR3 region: CASGPRGAYQETQYF. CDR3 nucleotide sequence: TGTGCTAGTGGTCCGAGGGGCGCCTACCAAGAGACCCAGTACTTC.

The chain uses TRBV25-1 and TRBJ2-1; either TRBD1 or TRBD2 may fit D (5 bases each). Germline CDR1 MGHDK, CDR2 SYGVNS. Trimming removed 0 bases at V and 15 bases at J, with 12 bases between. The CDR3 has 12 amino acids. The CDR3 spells CASSEYRGPSFF. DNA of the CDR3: TGTGCCAGCAGTGAATATCGGGGCCCATCGTTCTTC.

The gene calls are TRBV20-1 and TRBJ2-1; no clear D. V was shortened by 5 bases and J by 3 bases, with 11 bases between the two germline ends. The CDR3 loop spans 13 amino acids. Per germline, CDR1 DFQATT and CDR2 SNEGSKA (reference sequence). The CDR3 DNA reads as TGCAGTGCTCGTAAGGTGAACTACAATGAGCAGTTCTTC. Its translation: CSARKVNYNEQFF.

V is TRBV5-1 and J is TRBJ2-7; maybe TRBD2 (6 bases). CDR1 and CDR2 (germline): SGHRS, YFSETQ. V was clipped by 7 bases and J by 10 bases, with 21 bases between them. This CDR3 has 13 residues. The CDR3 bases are TGCGCCAGCGGCGGGGACGGCACCGGGGCCCAGTACTTC. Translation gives CASGGDGTGAQYF.